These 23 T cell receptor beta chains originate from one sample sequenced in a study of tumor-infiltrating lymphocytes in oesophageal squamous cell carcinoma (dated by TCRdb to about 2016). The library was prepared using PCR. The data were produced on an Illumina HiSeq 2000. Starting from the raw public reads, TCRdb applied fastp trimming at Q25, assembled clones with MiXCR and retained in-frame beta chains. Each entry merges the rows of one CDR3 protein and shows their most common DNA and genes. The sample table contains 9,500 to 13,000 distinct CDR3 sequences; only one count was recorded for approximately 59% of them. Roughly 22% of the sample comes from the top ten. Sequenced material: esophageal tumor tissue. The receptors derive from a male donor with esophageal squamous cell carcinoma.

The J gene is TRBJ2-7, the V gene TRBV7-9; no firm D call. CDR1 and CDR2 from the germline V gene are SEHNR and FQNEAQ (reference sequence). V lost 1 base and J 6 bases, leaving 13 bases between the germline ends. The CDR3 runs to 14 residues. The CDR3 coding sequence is TGTGCCAGCAGCTTAGGGTACGGACGCGGCGAGCAGTACTTC. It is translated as CASSLGYGRGEQYF.

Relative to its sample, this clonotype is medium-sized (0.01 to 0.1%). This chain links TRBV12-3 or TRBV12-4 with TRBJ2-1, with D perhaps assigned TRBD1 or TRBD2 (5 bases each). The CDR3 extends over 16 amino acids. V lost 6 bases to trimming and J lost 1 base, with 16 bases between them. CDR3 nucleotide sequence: TGTGCCAGCAGCTCGACAGTTTCGGGATCCTACAATGAGCAGTTCTTC. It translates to CASSSTVSGSYNEQFF.

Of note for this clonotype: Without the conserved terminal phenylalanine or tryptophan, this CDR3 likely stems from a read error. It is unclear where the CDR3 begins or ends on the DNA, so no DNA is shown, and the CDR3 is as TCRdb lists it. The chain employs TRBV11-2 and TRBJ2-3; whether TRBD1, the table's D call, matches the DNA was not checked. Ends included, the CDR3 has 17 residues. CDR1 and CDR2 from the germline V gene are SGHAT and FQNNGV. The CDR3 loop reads CASSPSWTGQETQYFGP.

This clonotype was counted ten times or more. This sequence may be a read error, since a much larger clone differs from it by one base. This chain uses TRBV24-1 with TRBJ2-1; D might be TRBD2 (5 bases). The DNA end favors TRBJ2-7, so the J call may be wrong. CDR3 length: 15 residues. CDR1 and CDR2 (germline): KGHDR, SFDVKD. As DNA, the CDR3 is TGTGCCACCAGTGATAATAGCGCGAACTACAATGAGCAGTACTTC. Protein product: CATSDNSANYNEQYF.

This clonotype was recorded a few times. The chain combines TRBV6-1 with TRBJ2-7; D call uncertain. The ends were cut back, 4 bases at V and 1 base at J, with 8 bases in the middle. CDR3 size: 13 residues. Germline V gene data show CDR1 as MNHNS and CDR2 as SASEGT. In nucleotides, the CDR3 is TGTGCCAGCAGTGCTTTCGGGTCCTACGAGCAGTACTTC. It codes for CASSAFGSYEQYF.

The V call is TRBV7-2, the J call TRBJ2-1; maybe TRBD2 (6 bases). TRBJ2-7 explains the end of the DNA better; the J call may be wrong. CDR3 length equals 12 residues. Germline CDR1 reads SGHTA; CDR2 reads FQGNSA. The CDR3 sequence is CASRAGGFEQYF. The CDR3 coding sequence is TGTGCCAGCAGGGCCGGGGGTTTCGAGCAGTACTTC.

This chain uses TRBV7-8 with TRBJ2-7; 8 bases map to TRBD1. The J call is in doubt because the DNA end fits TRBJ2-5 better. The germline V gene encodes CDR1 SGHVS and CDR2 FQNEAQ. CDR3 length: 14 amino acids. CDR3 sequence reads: CASSLGTGYGTQYF. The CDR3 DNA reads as TGTGCCAGCAGCTTAGGGACAGGGTATGGGACCCAGTACTTC.

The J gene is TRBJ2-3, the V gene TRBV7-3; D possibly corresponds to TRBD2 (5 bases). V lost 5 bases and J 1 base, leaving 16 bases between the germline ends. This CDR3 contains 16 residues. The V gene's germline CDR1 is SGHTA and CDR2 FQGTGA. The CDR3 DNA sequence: TGTGCCAGCAGCCCAGGACTGTCAGGTGGCACAGATACGCAGTATTTT. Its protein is CASSPGLSGGTDTQYF.

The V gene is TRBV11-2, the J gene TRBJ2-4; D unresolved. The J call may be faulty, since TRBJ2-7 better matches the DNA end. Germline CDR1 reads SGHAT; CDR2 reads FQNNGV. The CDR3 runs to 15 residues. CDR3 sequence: CASSDTGTRSYEQYF. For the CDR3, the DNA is TGTGCCAGCAGCGATACGGGTACACGCTCCTACGAGCAGTACTTC.

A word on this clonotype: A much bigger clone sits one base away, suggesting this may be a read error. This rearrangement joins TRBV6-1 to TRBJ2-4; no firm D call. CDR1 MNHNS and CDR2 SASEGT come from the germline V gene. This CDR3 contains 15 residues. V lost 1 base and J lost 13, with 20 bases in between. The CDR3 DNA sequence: TGTGCCAGCAGTGAAGGTGGGAAGGGCTACAATGAGCAGTACTTC. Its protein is CASSEGGKGYNEQYF.

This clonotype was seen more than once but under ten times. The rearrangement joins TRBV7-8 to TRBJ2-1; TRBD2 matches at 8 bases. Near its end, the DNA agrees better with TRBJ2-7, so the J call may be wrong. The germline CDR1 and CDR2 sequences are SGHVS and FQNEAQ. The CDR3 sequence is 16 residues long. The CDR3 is CASSHRGGQATYEQYF. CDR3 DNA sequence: TGTGCCAGCAGCCACCGGGGGGGGCAGGCTACCTACGAGCAGTACTTC.

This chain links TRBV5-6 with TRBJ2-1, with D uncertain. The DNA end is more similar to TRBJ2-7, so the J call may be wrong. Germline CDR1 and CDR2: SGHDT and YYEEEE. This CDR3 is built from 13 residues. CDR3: CASSLQSPQRQYF. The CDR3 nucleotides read TGTGCCAGCAGCTTGCAAAGCCCTCAACGGCAGTACTTC.

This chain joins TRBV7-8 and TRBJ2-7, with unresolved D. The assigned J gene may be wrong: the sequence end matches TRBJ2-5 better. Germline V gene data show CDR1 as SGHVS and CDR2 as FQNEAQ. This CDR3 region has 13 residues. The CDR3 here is CASSSDIQETQYF. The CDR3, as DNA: TGTGCCAGCAGCTCCGACATACAAGAGACCCAGTACTTC.

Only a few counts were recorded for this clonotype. The CDR3 spells CASSLGTSGYNEQFF. CDR3 in DNA: TGTGCCAGCAGCCTGGGGACTAGCGGTTACAATGAGCAGTTCTTC. The V and J genes are TRBV11-3 and TRBJ2-1; 11 nucleotides line up with TRBD2. Unmatched junction bases numbered 4, after V lost 5 bases and J lost 4 bases. The CDR3 spans 15 residues. The germline CDR1 and CDR2 sequences are SGHNT and YENEEA.

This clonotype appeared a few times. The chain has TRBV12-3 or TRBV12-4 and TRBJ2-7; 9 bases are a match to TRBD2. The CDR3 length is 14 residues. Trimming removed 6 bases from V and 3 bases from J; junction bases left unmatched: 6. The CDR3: CASSPETSGYEQYF. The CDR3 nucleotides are TGTGCCAGCAGCCCCGAGACTAGCGGCTACGAGCAGTACTTC.

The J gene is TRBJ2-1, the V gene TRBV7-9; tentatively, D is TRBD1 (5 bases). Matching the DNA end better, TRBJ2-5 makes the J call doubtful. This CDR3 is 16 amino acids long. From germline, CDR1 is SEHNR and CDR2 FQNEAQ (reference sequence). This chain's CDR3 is CASSSIQGPEKETQYF. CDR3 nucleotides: TGTGCCAGCAGCTCCATCCAGGGTCCGGAGAAAGAGACCCAGTACTTC.

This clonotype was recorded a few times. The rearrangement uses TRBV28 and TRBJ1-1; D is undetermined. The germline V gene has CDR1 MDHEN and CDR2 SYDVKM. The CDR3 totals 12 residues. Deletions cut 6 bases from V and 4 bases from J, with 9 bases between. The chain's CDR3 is CASSAFATEAFF. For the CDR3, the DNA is TGTGCCAGCAGCGCTTTCGCCACTGAAGCTTTCTTT.

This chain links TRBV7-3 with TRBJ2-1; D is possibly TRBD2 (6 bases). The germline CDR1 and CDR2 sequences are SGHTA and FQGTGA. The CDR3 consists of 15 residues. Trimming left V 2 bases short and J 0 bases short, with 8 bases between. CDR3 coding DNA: TGTGCCAGCAGCTTACTAGCGTTCTCCTACAATGAGCAGTTCTTC. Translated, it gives CASSLLAFSYNEQFF.

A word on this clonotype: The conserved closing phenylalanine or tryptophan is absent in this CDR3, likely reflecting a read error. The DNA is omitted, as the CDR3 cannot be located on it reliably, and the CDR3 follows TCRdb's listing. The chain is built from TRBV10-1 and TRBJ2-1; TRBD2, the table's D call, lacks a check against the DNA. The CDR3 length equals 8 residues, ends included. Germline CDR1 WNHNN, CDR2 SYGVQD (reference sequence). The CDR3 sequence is CASQKAGD.

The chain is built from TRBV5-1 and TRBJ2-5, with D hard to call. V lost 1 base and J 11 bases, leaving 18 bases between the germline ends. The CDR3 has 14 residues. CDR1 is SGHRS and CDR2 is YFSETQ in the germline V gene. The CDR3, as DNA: TGCGCCAGCAGCTTGCAGAGCTCCTACAATGAGCAGTACTTC. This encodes CASSLQSSYNEQYF. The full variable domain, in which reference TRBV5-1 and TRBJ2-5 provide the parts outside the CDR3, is KAGVTQTPRYLIKTRGQQVTLSCSPISGHRSVSWYQQTPGQGLQFLFEYFSETQRNKGNFPGRFSGRQFSNSRSEMNVSTLELGDSALYLCASSLQSSYNEQYFGPGTRLLVL.

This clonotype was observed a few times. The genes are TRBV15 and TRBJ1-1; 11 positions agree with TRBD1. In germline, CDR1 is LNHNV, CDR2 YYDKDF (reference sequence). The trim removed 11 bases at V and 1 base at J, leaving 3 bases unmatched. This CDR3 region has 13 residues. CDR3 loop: CAADRGPNTEAFF. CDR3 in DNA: TGTGCCGCGGACAGGGGGCCGAACACTGAAGCTTTCTTT.

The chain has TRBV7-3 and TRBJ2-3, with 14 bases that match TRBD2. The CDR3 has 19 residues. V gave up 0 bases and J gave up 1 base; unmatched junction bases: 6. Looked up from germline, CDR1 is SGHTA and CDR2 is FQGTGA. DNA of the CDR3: TGTGCCAGCAGCTTAACAGGGACTAGCGGGGGCGTAGGCACAGATACGCAGTATTTT. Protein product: CASSLTGTSGGVGTDTQYF.

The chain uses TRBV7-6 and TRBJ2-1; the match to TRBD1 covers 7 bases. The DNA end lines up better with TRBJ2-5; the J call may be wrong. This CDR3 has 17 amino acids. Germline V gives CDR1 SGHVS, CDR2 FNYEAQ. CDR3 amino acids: CASSPRGDRVRGETQYF. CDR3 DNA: TGTGCCAGCAGCCCGCGAGGTGACAGGGTTCGCGGGGAGACCCAGTACTTC.